Listed below are T cell receptor beta chains from one sample, sequenced in a study of blood T cells in healthy people across ages. TCRdb fed the 5' RACE reads into MiXCR, producing one record per CDR3 protein. This sample has some 1.7 million distinct CDR3 sequences, with 28% found just once. Material for sequencing was blood. These receptors were obtained from a woman in her thirties in good health. Each CDR3 is given with its conserved first and last residue. A D gene is named only where the DNA matches it firmly. Size is omitted from some rows. Given values are once, few, many or a class for expanded clones.

v_gene	abundance	d_gene	j_gene	CDR3nt	CDR3aa
TRBV18	.	.	TRBJ2-7	TGTGCCAGCTCAGCGGGCGGGGACTGCGAGCAGTACTTC	CASSAGGDCEQYF
TRBV29-1	many	.	TRBJ2-7	TGCAGCGTGGGCCGGGGGGCAACCTACGAGCAGTACTTC	CSVGRGATYEQYF
TRBV29-1	many	TRBD1	TRBJ2-6	TGCAGCGTGGCGGGGACAGGGCCCGGGGCCAACGTCCTGACTTTC	CSVAGTGPGANVLTF
TRBV5-1	many	.	TRBJ2-3	TGCGCCAGCAGCTCGGGGTCAGGAGGTCCGAGCACAGATACGCAGTATTTT	CASSSGSGGPSTDTQYF
TRBV11-1	.	TRBD1	TRBJ1-1	TGTGCCAGCCATGTGGGACAGGGGTACTCTGAAGCTTTCTTT	CASHVGQGYSEAFF
TRBV7-2	many	TRBD1	TRBJ1-2	TGTGCCAGCAGCACGGGACAGGGAGAAGGCTACACCTTC	CASSTGQGEGYTF
TRBV5-1	few	TRBD1	TRBJ1-4	TGCGCCAGCAGCTCGGGACAGCTTAATGAAAAACTGTTTTTT	CASSSGQLNEKLFF
TRBV12-3/TRBV12-4	once	TRBD2	TRBJ2-1	TGTGCCAGCAGGAATAGCGGGGGAGCCTACAATGAGCAGTTCTTC	CASRNSGGAYNEQFF
TRBV7-2	.	.	TRBJ2-1	TGTGCCAGCAGCTTAGTGGCGGGCAGAAGCAGGGTCAATGAGCAGTTCTTC	CASSLVAGRSRVNEQFF
TRBV20-1	.	.	TRBJ1-5	TGCAGTGCCCCACAGGGCGGGAATCAGCCCCAGCATTTT	CSAPQGGNQPQHF
TRBV29-1	.	TRBD1	TRBJ1-2	TGCAGCGTTTTACTCCGACGGACAGGGAGTAGCTACACCTTC	CSVLLRRTGSSYTF
TRBV2	.	.	TRBJ1-3	TGTGCCAGCACCGCAATCAGGGGTTCTGGAAACACCATATATTTT	CASTAIRGSGNTIYF
TRBV7-2	many	.	TRBJ2-5	TGTGCCAGCAGCTTAAACGGGAGACAAGAGAACCAGTACTTC	CASSLNGRQENQYF
TRBV12-3/TRBV12-4	many	TRBD2	TRBJ2-7	TGTGCCAGCAGTCCAGTAGCGGGACCTTACGAGCAGTACTTC	CASSPVAGPYEQYF
TRBV11-2	many	TRBD2	TRBJ2-5	TGTGCCAGCAGCTTAGTAGCGGGGGGGCCCCAGGAGACCCAGTACTTC	CASSLVAGGPQETQYF
TRBV30	.	.	TRBJ2-7	TGTGCCTTGAGATCCGGGAGTTCGGAATACGAGCAGTACTTC	CALRSGSSEYEQYF
TRBV6-2/TRBV6-3	many	.	TRBJ2-1	TGTGCCAGCAGTTACTCGACTCCGCCGAGCAATGAGCAGTTCTTC	CASSYSTPPSNEQFF
TRBV4-1	.	TRBD1	TRBJ2-2	TGCGCCAGCAGCCCCGGGACAGGGCTCGGCACCGGGGAGCTGTTTTTT	CASSPGTGLGTGELFF
TRBV5-1	.	TRBD2	TRBJ2-3	TGCGCCAGCAGCTTGCTCCTAGCGGGGCTAAGCACAGATACGCAGTATTTT	CASSLLLAGLSTDTQYF
TRBV29-1	few	.	TRBJ1-1	TGCAGCGTTGTCTTGTGGACAGCCAACACTGAAGCTTTCTTT	CSVVLWTANTEAFF
TRBV10-3	.	TRBD2	TRBJ2-7	TGTGCCATAAATACGGGCCTAGCGGGGGCCTACGAGCAGTACTTC	CAINTGLAGAYEQYF
TRBV24-1	.	.	TRBJ2-3	TGTGCCACCAGTGATTCCGGAGGAACCACAGATACGCAGTATTTT	CATSDSGGTTDTQYF
TRBV11-2	.	.	TRBJ2-5	TGTGCCAGCAGCATAGCGAGGCGGGGAGAGACCCAGTACTTC	CASSIARRGETQYF
TRBV2	few	TRBD2	TRBJ2-7	TGTGCCAGCAAAGCGCGGCTAGCGGGCTACGAGCAGTACTTC	CASKARLAGYEQYF
TRBV20-1	many	TRBD2	TRBJ2-1	TGCAGTGCTAGTGCTGCGGGAGCCTACAATGAGCAGTTCTTC	CSASAAGAYNEQFF
TRBV27	.	TRBD1	TRBJ2-4	TGTGCCAGCAGTTTATTCGCAACTACGGGACAGGGACCCATGGAGCAGTACTTC	CASSLFATTGQGPMEQYF
TRBV10-3	many	.	TRBJ2-7	TGTGCCATCAGTGAACCCCCCGCGAGGGGCCTCTCCTACGAGCAGTACTTC	CAISEPPARGLSYEQYF
TRBV6-1	few	.	TRBJ2-7	TGTGCCAGCATGAGTTACGAGCAGTACTTC	CASMSYEQYF
TRBV3-1	few	.	TRBJ1-2	TGTGCCAGCAGCCAAGACCGACGGCTTGGCTACACCTTC	CASSQDRRLGYTF
TRBV5-1	few	TRBD2	TRBJ2-1	TGCGCCAGCAGCGGGGGACTAGCGGGGGAAAACAATGAGCAGTTCTTC	CASSGGLAGENNEQFF
TRBV12-3/TRBV12-4	many	.	TRBJ2-1	TGTGCCAGCAGTTTGACTGAGGGGACCCATGAGCAGTTCTTC	CASSLTEGTHEQFF
TRBV12-3/TRBV12-4	few	.	TRBJ1-1	TGTGCCAGCAGTTCCAGGGAGGGAAGGGGGACTGAAGCTTTCTTT	CASSSREGRGTEAFF
TRBV12-3/TRBV12-4	few	.	TRBJ2-1	TGTGCCAGCAGTATCCTCCGGGATGGTGAGCAGTTCTTC	CASSILRDGEQFF
TRBV7-2	.	TRBD1	TRBJ1-1	TGTGCCAGCAGCACCGTAGGACAGGGGGCTGCTGAAGCTTTCTTT	CASSTVGQGAAEAFF
TRBV6-1	.	TRBD1	TRBJ1-5	TGTGTCAGCAGCCAGGGGGTTAATCAGCCCCAGCATTTT	CVSSQGVNQPQHF
TRBV9	many	.	TRBJ1-2	TGTGCCAGCAGCGCCCGGGACGGTTTTCGCTATGGCTACACCTTC	CASSARDGFRYGYTF
TRBV20-1	.	.	TRBJ2-7	TGCAATGCCCCCTGGGGGGCGCGGGCCTACGAGCAGTACTTC	CNAPWGARAYEQYF
TRBV11-1	few	TRBD2	TRBJ2-3	TGTGCCAGCAGCAAAGGACTAGCGCTCACAGATACGCAGTATTTT	CASSKGLALTDTQYF
TRBV10-3	few	TRBD1	TRBJ1-5	TGTGCCATCAGTGAAAACAGGGGGGGTTCGAATAGCAATCAGCCCCAGCATTTT	CAISENRGGSNSNQPQHF
TRBV20-1	few	TRBD2	TRBJ2-4	TGCAGTGCCATCGGGGGGGGAGGGACCAATGAGCAGTACTTC	CSAIGGGGTNEQYF
TRBV28	.	.	TRBJ1-1	TGTGCCAGCAGTCCCCTAGGGCAGAACAAGAACACTGAAGCTTTCTTT	CASSPLGQNKNTEAFF
TRBV28	few	.	TRBJ2-1	TGTGCCAGCAGTTTTCGTGAGCAGTTCTTC	CASSFREQFF
TRBV5-6	few	.	TRBJ1-1	TGTGCCAGCAGCTTGGAACTAGGGACGTCGAACACTGAAGCTTTCTTT	CASSLELGTSNTEAFF
TRBV15	few	.	TRBJ2-7	TGTGCCACCAGCAGAACCAGTAACCAGGGGGGCGAGCAGTACTTC	CATSRTSNQGGEQYF
TRBV11-2	few	TRBD2	TRBJ2-1	TGTGCCAGCAGCCTGACCCGAGCTAGCGGGAGAAGGGATGAGCAGTTCTTC	CASSLTRASGRRDEQFF
TRBV29-1	once	.	TRBJ2-3	TGCAGCGTTGAATCGACGGGGCTCACCAGCACAGATACGCAGTATTTT	CSVESTGLTSTDTQYF
TRBV5-5	.	.	TRBJ2-4	TGTGCCAGCAGCTTAGAGCGGGTGCTAGCCAAAAACATTCAGTACTTC	CASSLERVLAKNIQYF
TRBV7-2	few	.	TRBJ2-2	.	CASGQALNTGELFF
TRBV5-1	.	TRBD1	TRBJ2-4	TGCGCCAGCAGAGGACAGGGGGACATTCAGTACTTC	CASRGQGDIQYF
TRBV6-5	.	TRBD2	TRBJ2-1	TGTGCCAGCCACTCGTGGGCTAGCGGGAGGAATGAGCAGTTCTTC	CASHSWASGRNEQFF
TRBV20-1	.	TRBD2	TRBJ2-3	TGCAGTGCTAGCGAGGGGTCAGCGGGAGTCACAGATACGCAGTATTTT	CSASEGSAGVTDTQYF
TRBV7-2	.	.	TRBJ2-6	TGTGCCAGCAGCTTTGGGCCGGGAAGATTTGCCTCTGGGGCCAACGTCCTGACTTTC	CASSFGPGRFASGANVLTF
TRBV12-3/TRBV12-4	.	.	TRBJ2-1	TGTGCCAGCAGTTCGGGGCCGGGCAGTGAGCAGTTCTTC	CASSSGPGSEQFF
TRBV28	few	.	TRBJ2-1	TGTGCCAGCACCTCCCAACCTAGTGAGCAGTTCTTC	CASTSQPSEQFF